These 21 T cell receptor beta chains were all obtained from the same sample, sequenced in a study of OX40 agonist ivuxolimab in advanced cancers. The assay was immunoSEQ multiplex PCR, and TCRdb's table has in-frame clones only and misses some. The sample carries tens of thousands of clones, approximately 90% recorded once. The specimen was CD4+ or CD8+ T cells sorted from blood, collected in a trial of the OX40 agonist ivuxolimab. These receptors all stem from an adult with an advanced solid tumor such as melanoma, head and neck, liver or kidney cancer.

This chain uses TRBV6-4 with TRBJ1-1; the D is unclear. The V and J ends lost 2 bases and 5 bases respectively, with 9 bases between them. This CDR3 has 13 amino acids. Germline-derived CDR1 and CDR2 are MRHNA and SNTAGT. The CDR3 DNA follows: TGTGCCAGCAGTGACGGGCCCGGGACTGAAGCTTTCTTT. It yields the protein CASSDGPGTEAFF.

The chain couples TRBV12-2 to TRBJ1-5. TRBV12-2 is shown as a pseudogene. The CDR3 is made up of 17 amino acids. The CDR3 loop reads CASRLPGEFFRNQPQHF. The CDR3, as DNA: TGTGCAAGTCGCTTACCTGGCGAGTTCTTTAGAAATCAGCCCCAGCATTTT.

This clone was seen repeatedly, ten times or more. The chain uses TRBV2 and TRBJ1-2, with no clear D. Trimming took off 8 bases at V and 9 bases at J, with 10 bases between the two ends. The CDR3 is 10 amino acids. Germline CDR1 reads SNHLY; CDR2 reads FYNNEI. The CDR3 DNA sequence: TGTGCCAGCGGAGGGTCGCGCTACACCTTC. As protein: CASGGSRYTF.

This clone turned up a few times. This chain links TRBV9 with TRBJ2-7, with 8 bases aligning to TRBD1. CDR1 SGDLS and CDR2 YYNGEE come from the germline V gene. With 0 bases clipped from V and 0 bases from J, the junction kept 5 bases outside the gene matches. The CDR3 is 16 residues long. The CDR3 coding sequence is TGTGCCAGCAGCGTAGGACAGGGGCCGAGCTCCTACGAGCAGTACTTC. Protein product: CASSVGQGPSSYEQYF.

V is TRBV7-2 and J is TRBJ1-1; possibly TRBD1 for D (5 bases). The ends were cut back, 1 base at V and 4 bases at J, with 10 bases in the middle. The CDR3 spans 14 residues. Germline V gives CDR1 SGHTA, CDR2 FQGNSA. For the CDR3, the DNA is TGTGCCAGCAGCTTAGGGGGGGACCCCACTGAAGCTTTCTTT. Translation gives CASSLGGDPTEAFF.

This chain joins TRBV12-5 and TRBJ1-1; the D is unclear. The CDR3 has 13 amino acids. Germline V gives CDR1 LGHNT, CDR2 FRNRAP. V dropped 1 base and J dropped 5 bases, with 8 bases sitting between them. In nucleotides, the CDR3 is TGTGCTAGTGGTTTGGCCCACGGGACTGAAGCTTTCTTT. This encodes CASGLAHGTEAFF.

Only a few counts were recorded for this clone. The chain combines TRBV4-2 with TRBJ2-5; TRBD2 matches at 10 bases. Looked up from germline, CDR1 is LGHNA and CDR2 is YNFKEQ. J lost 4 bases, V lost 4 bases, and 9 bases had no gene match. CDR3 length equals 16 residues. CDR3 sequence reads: CASSPPGSGGPETQYF. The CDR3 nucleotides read TGTGCCAGCAGCCCACCGGGTAGCGGGGGGCCAGAGACCCAGTACTTC.

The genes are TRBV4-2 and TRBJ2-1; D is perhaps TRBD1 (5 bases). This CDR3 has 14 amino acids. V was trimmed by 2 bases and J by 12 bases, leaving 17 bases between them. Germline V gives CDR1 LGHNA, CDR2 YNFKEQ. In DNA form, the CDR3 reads TGTGCCAGCAGCCAAACCGACGGACACCCCACGCAGTTCTTC. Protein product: CASSQTDGHPTQFF.

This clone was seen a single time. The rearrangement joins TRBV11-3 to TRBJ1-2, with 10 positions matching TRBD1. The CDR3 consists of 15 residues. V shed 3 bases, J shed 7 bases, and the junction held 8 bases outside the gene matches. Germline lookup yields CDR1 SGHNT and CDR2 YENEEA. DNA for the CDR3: TGTGCCAGCAGCTTTTCCGAGACAGGGGGCGGTGGCTACACCTTC. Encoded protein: CASSFSETGGGGYTF.

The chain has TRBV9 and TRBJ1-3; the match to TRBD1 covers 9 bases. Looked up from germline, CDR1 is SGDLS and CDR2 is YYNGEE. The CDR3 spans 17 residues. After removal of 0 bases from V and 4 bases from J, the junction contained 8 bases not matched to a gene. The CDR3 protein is CASSVEGTGYPGNTIYF. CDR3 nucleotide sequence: TGTGCCAGCAGCGTAGAGGGGACAGGGTATCCAGGAAACACCATATATTTT.

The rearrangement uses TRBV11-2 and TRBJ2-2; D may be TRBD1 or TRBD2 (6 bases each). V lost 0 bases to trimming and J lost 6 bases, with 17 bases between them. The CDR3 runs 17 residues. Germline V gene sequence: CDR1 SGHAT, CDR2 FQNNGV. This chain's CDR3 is CASSLDLARGVAGELFF. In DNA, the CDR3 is TGTGCCAGCAGCTTAGATCTAGCGAGGGGGGTTGCCGGGGAGCTGTTTTTT.

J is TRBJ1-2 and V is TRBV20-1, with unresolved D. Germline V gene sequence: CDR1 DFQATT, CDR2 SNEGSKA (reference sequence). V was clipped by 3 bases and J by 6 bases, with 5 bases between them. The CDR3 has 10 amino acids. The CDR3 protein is CSASGNGYTF. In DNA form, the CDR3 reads TGCAGTGCTAGTGGGAATGGCTACACCTTC.

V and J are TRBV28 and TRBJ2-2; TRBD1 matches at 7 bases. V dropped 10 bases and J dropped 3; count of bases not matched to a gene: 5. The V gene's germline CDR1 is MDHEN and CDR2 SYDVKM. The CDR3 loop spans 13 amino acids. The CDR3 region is CATDRVDTGELFF. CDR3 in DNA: TGTGCCACCGACAGGGTGGACACCGGGGAGCTGTTTTTT.

CDR3 region: CASSFSGANQPQHF. Here the CDR3 DNA reads TGTGCCAGCAGTTTCTCGGGGGCTAATCAGCCCCAGCATTTT. The chain joins TRBV27 to TRBJ1-5; D might be TRBD1 (6 bases). Trimming stripped 3 bases from V and 4 bases from J, with 10 bases between. The germline V gene has CDR1 MNHEY and CDR2 SMNVEV (reference sequence). This CDR3 region has 14 residues.

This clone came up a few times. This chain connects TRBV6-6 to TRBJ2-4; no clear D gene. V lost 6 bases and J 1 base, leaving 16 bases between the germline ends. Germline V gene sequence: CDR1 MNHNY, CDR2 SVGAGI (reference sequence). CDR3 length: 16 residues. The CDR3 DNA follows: TGTGCCAGCAGCTCCCTAGACATCGGGGCCAAAAACATTCAGTACTTC. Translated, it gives CASSSLDIGAKNIQYF.

CDR3 sequence: CASSSPWLDGAQYF. CDR3 DNA sequence: TGTGCCAGCAGTTCCCCGTGGCTGGACGGGGCCCAGTACTTC. The gene calls are TRBV27 and TRBJ2-5, with D maybe TRBD2 (5 bases). CDR1 MNHEY and CDR2 SMNVEV come from the germline V gene (reference sequence). V lost 4 bases, J lost 9 bases, and 18 bases lay in between. The CDR3 has 14 residues.

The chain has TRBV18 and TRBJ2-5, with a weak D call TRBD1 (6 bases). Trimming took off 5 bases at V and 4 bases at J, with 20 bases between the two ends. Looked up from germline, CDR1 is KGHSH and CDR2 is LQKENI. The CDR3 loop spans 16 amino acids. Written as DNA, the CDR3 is TGTGCCAGCTCAGGAACGAGACAGGCCGAGGGAGAGACCCAGTACTTC. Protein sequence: CASSGTRQAEGETQYF.

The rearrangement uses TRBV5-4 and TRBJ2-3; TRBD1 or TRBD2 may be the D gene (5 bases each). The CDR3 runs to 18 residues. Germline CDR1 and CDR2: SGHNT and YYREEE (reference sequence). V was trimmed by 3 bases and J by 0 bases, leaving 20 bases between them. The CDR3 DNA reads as TGTGCCAGCAGCTCCCGGGCTGGGACCGCGCCTAGCACAGATACGCAGTATTTT. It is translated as CASSSRAGTAPSTDTQYF.

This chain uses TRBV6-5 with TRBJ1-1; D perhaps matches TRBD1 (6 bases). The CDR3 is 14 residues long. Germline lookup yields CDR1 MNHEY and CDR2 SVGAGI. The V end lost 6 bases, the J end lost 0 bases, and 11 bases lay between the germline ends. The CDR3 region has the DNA TGTGCCAGCAGGGCAGACAGGTTGAACACTGAAGCTTTCTTT. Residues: CASRADRLNTEAFF.

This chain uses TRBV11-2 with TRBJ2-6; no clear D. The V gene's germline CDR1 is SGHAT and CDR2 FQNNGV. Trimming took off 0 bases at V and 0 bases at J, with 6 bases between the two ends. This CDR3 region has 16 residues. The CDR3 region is CASSLDGSSGANVLTF. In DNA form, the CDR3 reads TGTGCCAGCAGCTTAGACGGATCCTCTGGGGCCAACGTCCTGACTTTC.

The CDR3 here is CASSVGRGAYEQYF. CDR3 nucleotides: TGTGCCAGCAGTGTCGGGAGGGGCGCCTACGAGCAGTACTTC. The chain joins TRBV2 to TRBJ2-7; 8 nucleotides agree with TRBD2. V was clipped by 4 bases and J by 2 bases; unmatched bases: 4. The CDR3 has 14 residues. Germline loops: CDR1 SNHLY, CDR2 FYNNEI.